What follows are 23 T cell receptor beta chains derived from one specimen sequenced in a study of blood T cell repertoires in COVID-19. Using immunoSEQ multiplex PCR, the repertoire was profiled, and TCRdb retains in-frame clones only, with some absent. This sample yields some 180,000 clones, of which roughly 88% are seen a single time; approximately 13% belongs to the top ten. Material for sequencing was peripheral blood. The receptor set was obtained from a human donor in a cohort sampled during active COVID-19.

The chain uses TRBV7-2 and TRBJ2-3; 10 bases are shared with TRBD2. Losses at the gene ends were 4 bases for V and 8 bases for J; bases not matched to a gene: 9. Germline-derived CDR1 and CDR2 are SGHTA and FQGNSA. The CDR3 spans 15 residues. The CDR3 nucleotides read TGTGCCAGCAGCTCCCAAGCGGGAGGGCCGGGTACGCAGTATTTT. Its protein product is CASSSQAGGPGTQYF.

This clone was observed a single time. The chain joins TRBV27 to TRBJ2-1; 14 bases line up with TRBD2. Germline CDR1 and CDR2: MNHEY and SMNVEV (reference sequence). V shed 5 bases, J shed 5 bases, and the junction held 2 bases outside the gene matches. CDR3 length: 15 amino acids. The CDR3 bases are TGTGCCAGCAGTAGACTAGCGGGAGGGCACAATGAGCAGTTCTTC. This sequence encodes CASSRLAGGHNEQFF.

This clone was counted once. V gene TRBV9 combines with J gene TRBJ2-5; 8 positions agree with TRBD2. The trim removed 4 bases at V and 5 bases at J, leaving 10 bases unmatched. The CDR3 runs 15 residues. Germline assignment: CDR1 SGDLS and CDR2 YYNGEE. For the CDR3, the DNA is TGTGCCAGCAGCTCGAGGACTAGCCCAAGGGAGACCCAGTACTTC. Amino acids: CASSSRTSPRETQYF.

This clone was detected once. The chain combines TRBV19 with TRBJ2-7; D possibly corresponds to TRBD1 (6 bases). The CDR3 consists of 15 residues. Germline V CDR1 and CDR2: LNHDA, SQIVND (reference sequence). V lost 3 bases and J lost 2, with 14 bases in between. CDR3 in amino acids: CASSMGPGHPYEQYF. In nucleotides, the CDR3 is TGTGCCAGTAGTATGGGGCCGGGACACCCCTACGAGCAGTACTTC.

The chain links TRBV5-8 to TRBJ2-5, with a possible D match to TRBD1 (6 bases). CDR1 SGHTS and CDR2 YDEGEE come from the germline V gene. This CDR3 contains 15 residues. Trimming shortened V by 2 bases and J by 5 bases, and 16 bases separated the two germline ends. The CDR3 region has the DNA TGTGCCAGCAGCTTCAGGGGACACGGGGCGGAGACCCAGTACTTC. Its translation: CASSFRGHGAETQYF.

This clone was seen just once. The chain combines TRBV18 with TRBJ2-5; TRBD2 might be the D (6 bases). The V and J ends lost 3 bases and 1 base respectively, with 12 bases between them. The CDR3 runs 15 residues. Looked up from germline, CDR1 is KGHSH and CDR2 is LQKENI. CDR3 coding DNA: TGTGCCAGCTCACCTAACTGGGACTTCCAAGAGACCCAGTACTTC. Residues: CASSPNWDFQETQYF.

This chain links TRBV5-4 with TRBJ2-1; 8 positions match TRBD2. Per the germline V gene, CDR1 is SGHNT and CDR2 is YYREEE (reference sequence). J gave up 4 bases and V 2 bases, and 5 bases lay outside the gene matches. CDR3 length equals 15 residues. The CDR3 sequence is CASSLRLAPYNEQFF. The DNA for the CDR3 is TGTGCCAGCAGCTTAAGACTAGCGCCATACAATGAGCAGTTCTTC. Variable domain in full (rest from reference TRBV5-4 and TRBJ2-1): ETGVTQSPTHLIKTRGQQVTLRCSSQSGHNTVSWYQQALGQGPQFIFQYYREEENGRGNFPPRFSGLQFPNYSSELNVNALELDDSALYLCASSLRLAPYNEQFFGPGTRLTVL.

The chain is built from TRBV6-5 and TRBJ2-1, with a weak D call TRBD1 (6 bases). The germline V and J ends were trimmed by 6 bases and 5 bases, with 17 bases remaining between them. Germline V gives CDR1 MNHEY, CDR2 SVGAGI. The CDR3 consists of 15 residues. The CDR3 nucleotides are TGTGCCAGCAGATCTCCGGGACAACTAAACAATGAGCAGTTCTTC. The encoded protein is CASRSPGQLNNEQFF.

The genes are TRBV7-9 and TRBJ2-1; the match to TRBD1 covers 10 bases. There are 16 residues in the CDR3. Germline values: CDR1 SEHNR, CDR2 FQNEAQ (reference sequence). V shed 5 bases and J 0 bases; nucleotides not matched to a gene: 4. The CDR3 coding sequence is TGTGCCAGCAGCCAAAGACAGGGGGCCTCCTACAATGAGCAGTTCTTC. Its translation is CASSQRQGASYNEQFF. The entire variable domain, with the rest obtained from reference TRBV7-9 and TRBJ2-1, is as follows: DTGVSQNPRHKITKRGQNVTFRCDPISEHNRLYWYRQTLGQGPEFLTYFQNEAQLEKSRLLSDRFSAERPKGSFSTLEIQRTEQGDSAMYLCASSQRQGASYNEQFFGPGTRLTVL.

CDR3 in amino acids: CASSFGQGAKSTEAFF. CDR3 DNA sequence: TGTGCCAGCAGCTTTGGACAGGGGGCGAAAAGCACTGAAGCTTTCTTT. The V call is TRBV11-2, the J call TRBJ1-1; the match to TRBD1 covers 11 bases. The CDR3 is 16 amino acids. V lost 3 bases, J lost 4 bases, and 7 bases stayed unmatched. Germline V gene sequence: CDR1 SGHAT, CDR2 FQNNGV.

This chain joins TRBV5-1 and TRBJ2-1; possible D gene TRBD1, 5 bases. Looked up from germline, CDR1 is SGHRS and CDR2 is YFSETQ. Deletions cut 3 bases from V and 8 bases from J, with 12 bases between. CDR3 size: 13 residues. Here the CDR3 DNA reads TGCGCCAGCAGCTGGGCAGGGTACCATGAGCAGTTCTTC. Its translation: CASSWAGYHEQFF. Full variable domain (rest looked up from reference TRBV5-1 and TRBJ2-1): KAGVTQTPRYLIKTRGQQVTLSCSPISGHRSVSWYQQTPGQGLQFLFEYFSETQRNKGNFPGRFSGRQFSNSRSEMNVSTLELGDSALYLCASSWAGYHEQFFGPGTRLTVL.

The chain has TRBV11-2 and TRBJ2-1; D gene unclear. In germline, CDR1 is SGHAT, CDR2 FQNNGV. Trimming took off 3 bases at V and 0 bases at J, with 18 bases between the two ends. This CDR3 comprises 18 residues. CDR3 loop: CASSLRLVGLSSYNEQFF. In DNA, the CDR3 is TGTGCCAGCAGCTTGCGGCTAGTGGGTCTGAGCTCCTACAATGAGCAGTTCTTC.

The rearrangement joins TRBV6-5 to TRBJ2-1; TRBD2 matches at 8 bases. Germline CDR1 MNHEY, CDR2 SVGAGI. J was trimmed by 2 bases and V by 7 bases; bases with no gene match: 7. CDR3 length: 15 amino acids. The CDR3 DNA follows: TGTGCCAGCACCCCGCGCGGGGGGCCCTACAATGAGCAGTTCTTC. Its protein is CASTPRGGPYNEQFF.

This clone was observed a single time. The CDR3 DNA sequence: TGTGCCAGCAGTTACTCGGTGAGCGCCTACAATGAGCAGTTCTTC. Translated, it gives CASSYSVSAYNEQFF. The V gene is TRBV6-2 or TRBV6-3, the J gene TRBJ2-1; no reliable D call. V was shortened by 0 bases and J by 2 bases, with 8 bases between the two germline ends. Germline CDR1 MNHEY, CDR2 SVGEGT. The CDR3 contains 15 residues.

This clone was detected a few times. V is TRBV29-1 and J is TRBJ2-7, with 14 bases aligning to TRBD2. J gave up 3 bases and V 6 bases, and 10 bases lay outside the gene matches. There are 16 residues in the CDR3. The germline V gene has CDR1 SQVTM and CDR2 ANQGSEA. CDR3 sequence: CSVRLGLAGVGYEQYF. For the CDR3, the DNA is TGCAGCGTGCGCTTGGGACTAGCGGGAGTAGGCTACGAGCAGTACTTC.

This clone was seen only a few times. This chain links TRBV10-1 with TRBJ2-5; D remains ambiguous. Germline V gives CDR1 WNHNN, CDR2 SYGVQD (reference sequence). Trimming took 0 bases from V and 4 from J, leaving 9 bases between them. The CDR3 has 14 amino acids. The chain's CDR3 is CASSESTSRETQYF. The CDR3, as DNA: TGCGCCAGCAGTGAGTCGACAAGTAGAGAGACCCAGTACTTC.

With regard to this clone: Other DNA sequences in the sample encode the same CDR3. The chain couples TRBV18 to TRBJ1-1, with a possible D match to TRBD1 (6 bases). Germline V gene sequence: CDR1 KGHSH, CDR2 LQKENI. Trimming took off 6 bases at V and 1 base at J, with 12 bases between the two ends. CDR3 length: 14 residues. The CDR3 spells CASSPDRKNTEAFF. The CDR3 DNA follows: TGTGCCAGCTCTCCCGACAGGAAGAACACTGAAGCTTTCTTT.

This chain connects TRBV30 to TRBJ1-1; D remains ambiguous. CDR3 length equals 14 residues. The V gene's germline CDR1 is GTSNPN and CDR2 SVGIG (reference sequence). V was shortened by 0 bases and J by 1 base, with 9 bases between the two germline ends. CDR3 residues: CAWSVGQRNTEAFF. CDR3 coding DNA: TGTGCCTGGAGTGTTGGGCAGAGGAACACTGAAGCTTTCTTT. Full variable domain (outside the CDR3, taken from reference TRBV30 and TRBJ1-1): SQTIHQWPATLVQPVGSPLSLECTVEGTSNPNLYWYRQAAGRGLQLLFYSVGIGQISSEVPQNLSASRPQDRQFILSSKKLLLSDSGFYLCAWSVGQRNTEAFFGQGTRLTVV.

CDR3 nucleotides: TGCGCCAGCAGCTTCGGGGATAGCTCCTACAATGAGCAGTTCTTC. Encoded protein: CASSFGDSSYNEQFF. The genes are TRBV5-1 and TRBJ2-1; tentatively, D is TRBD2 (5 bases). The CDR3 length is 15 residues. The V end lost 2 bases, the J end lost 0 bases, and 9 bases lay between the germline ends. Germline assignment: CDR1 SGHRS and CDR2 YFSETQ.

The chain combines TRBV28 with TRBJ2-7; 8 nucleotides match TRBD2. The CDR3 loop spans 17 amino acids. Germline V gene data show CDR1 as MDHEN and CDR2 as SYDVKM. V shed 5 bases, J shed 6 bases, and the junction held 18 bases outside the gene matches. The CDR3 DNA reads TGTGCCAGCAGTCCCGGAGGTCGTGGAGCGGGAGAGTTCGAGCAGTACTTC. Its translation is CASSPGGRGAGEFEQYF.

This chain connects TRBV6-6 to TRBJ1-5; TRBD1 aligns across 7 bases. V trimming: 6 bases; J trimming: 3 bases; junction bases outside the gene matches: 5. The CDR3 runs to 14 residues. The germline V gene encodes CDR1 MNHNY and CDR2 SVGAGI (reference sequence). The CDR3 sequence: CASSRDRDNQPQHF. CDR3 bases: TGTGCCAGCAGCCGCGACAGGGACAATCAGCCCCAGCATTTT.

This clone was observed a single time. The V gene is TRBV20-1, the J gene TRBJ2-3; the D gene is possibly TRBD2 (6 bases). Germline assignment: CDR1 DFQATT and CDR2 SNEGSKA (reference sequence). The CDR3 is 11 amino acids. The ends were cut back, 7 bases at V and 4 bases at J, with 9 bases in the middle. The CDR3 protein is CSGRLADTQYF. Written as DNA, the CDR3 is TGCAGTGGACGACTAGCAGATACGCAGTATTTT.

The V and J genes are TRBV6-5 and TRBJ2-1; D is possibly TRBD2 (5 bases). Trimming cost V 0 bases and J 6 bases, with 12 bases left between them. The CDR3 is 15 amino acids. Germline CDR1 reads MNHEY; CDR2 reads SVGAGI. CDR3 protein: CASSYSRVSPNEQFF. For the CDR3, the DNA is TGTGCCAGCAGTTACTCGAGGGTCTCCCCCAATGAGCAGTTCTTC.